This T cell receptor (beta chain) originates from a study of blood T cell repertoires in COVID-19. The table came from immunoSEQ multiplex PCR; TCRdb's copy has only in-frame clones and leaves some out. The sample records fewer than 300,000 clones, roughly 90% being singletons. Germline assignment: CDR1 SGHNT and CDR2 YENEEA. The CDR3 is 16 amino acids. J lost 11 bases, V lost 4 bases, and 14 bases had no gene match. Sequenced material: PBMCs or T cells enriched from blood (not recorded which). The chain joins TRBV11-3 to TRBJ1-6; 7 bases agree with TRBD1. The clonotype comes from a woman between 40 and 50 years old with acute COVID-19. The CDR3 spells CASSSRTGRGGPPLHF. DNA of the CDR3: TGTGCCAGCAGCTCCCGGACAGGTCGGGGTGGTCCACCCCTCCACTTT.